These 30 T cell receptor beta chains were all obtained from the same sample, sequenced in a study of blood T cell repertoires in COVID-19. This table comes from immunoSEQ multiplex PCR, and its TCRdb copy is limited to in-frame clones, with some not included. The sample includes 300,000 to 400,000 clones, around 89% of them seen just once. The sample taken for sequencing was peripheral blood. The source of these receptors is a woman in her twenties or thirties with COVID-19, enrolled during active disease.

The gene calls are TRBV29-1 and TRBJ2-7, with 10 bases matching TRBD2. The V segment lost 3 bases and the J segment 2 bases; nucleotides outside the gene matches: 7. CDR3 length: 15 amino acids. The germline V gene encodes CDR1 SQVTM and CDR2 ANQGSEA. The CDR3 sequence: CSVEVSSGGAYEQYF. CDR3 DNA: TGCAGCGTTGAGGTCTCCAGCGGGGGGGCCTACGAGCAGTACTTC.

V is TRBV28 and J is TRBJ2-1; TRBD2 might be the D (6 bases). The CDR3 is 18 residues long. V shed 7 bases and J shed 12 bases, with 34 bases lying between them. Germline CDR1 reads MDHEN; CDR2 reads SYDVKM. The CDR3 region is CASNSIKSRPEGFQGQFF. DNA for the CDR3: TGTGCCAGCAACTCCATTAAATCCAGACCGGAGGGGTTCCAGGGGCAGTTCTTC.

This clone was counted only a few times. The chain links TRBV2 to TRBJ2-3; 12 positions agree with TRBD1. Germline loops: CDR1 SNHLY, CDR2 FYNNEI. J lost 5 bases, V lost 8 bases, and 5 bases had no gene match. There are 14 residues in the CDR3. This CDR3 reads CASAGTGGLDTQYF. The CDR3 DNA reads TGTGCCAGCGCCGGGACAGGGGGCCTAGATACGCAGTATTTT.

CDR3 amino acids: CASSPGASDTQYF. The CDR3 DNA follows: TGTGCCAGCTCACCCGGTGCCTCGGATACGCAGTATTTT. This chain uses TRBV18 with TRBJ2-3; no clear D. The CDR3 has 13 amino acids. With 3 bases removed from V and 6 bases from J, the gap between germline ends came to 10 bases. Germline CDR1 KGHSH, CDR2 LQKENI. Together with reference TRBV18 and TRBJ2-3, the CDR3 gives the full variable domain: NAGVMQNPRHLVRRRGQEARLRCSPMKGHSHVYWYRQLPEEGLKFMVYLQKENIIDESGMPKERFSAEFPKEGPSILRIQQVVRGDSAAYFCASSPGASDTQYFGPGTRLTVL.

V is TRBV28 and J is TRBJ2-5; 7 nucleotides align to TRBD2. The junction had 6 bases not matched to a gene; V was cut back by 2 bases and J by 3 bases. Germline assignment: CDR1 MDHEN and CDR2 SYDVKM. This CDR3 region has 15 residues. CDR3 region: CASSLPEAGKETQYF. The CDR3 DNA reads TGTGCCAGCAGTTTACCAGAAGCGGGGAAAGAGACCCAGTACTTC.

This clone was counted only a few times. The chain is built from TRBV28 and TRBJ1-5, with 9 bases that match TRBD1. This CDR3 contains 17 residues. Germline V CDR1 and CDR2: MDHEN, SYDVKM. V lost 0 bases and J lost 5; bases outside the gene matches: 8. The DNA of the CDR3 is TGTGCCAGCAGTTTATGGGCTGGAACAGGGGGCGATCAGCCCCAGCATTTT. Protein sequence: CASSLWAGTGGDQPQHF.

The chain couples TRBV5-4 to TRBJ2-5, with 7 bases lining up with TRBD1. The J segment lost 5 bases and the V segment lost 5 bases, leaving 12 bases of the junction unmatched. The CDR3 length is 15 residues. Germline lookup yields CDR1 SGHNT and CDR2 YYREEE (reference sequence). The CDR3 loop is CASSSRAGGMETQYF. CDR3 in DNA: TGTGCCAGCAGTTCCAGGGCAGGGGGTATGGAGACCCAGTACTTC.

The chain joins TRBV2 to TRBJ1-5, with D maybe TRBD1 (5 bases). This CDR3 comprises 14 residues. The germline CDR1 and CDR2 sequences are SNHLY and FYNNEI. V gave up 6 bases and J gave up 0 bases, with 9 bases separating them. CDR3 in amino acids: CASSGGDSNQPQHF. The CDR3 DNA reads TGTGCCAGCAGCGGGGGGGATAGCAATCAGCCCCAGCATTTT.

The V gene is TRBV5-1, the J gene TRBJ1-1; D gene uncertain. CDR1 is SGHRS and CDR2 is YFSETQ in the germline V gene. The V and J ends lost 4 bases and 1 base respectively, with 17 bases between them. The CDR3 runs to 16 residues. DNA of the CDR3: TGCGCCAGCAGCCTACTAGGGCCCGTAGAGAACACTGAAGCTTTCTTT. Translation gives CASSLLGPVENTEAFF.

The CDR3 coding sequence is TGTGCCAGCAGTTACCGTAGAGGGTCCCGGTACGAGCAGTACTTC. It is translated as CASSYRRGSRYEQYF. The V gene is TRBV6-5, the J gene TRBJ2-7, with D perhaps TRBD2 (5 bases). Germline values: CDR1 MNHEY, CDR2 SVGAGI. The CDR3 sequence is 15 residues long. V lost 2 bases and J lost 4, with 15 bases in between.

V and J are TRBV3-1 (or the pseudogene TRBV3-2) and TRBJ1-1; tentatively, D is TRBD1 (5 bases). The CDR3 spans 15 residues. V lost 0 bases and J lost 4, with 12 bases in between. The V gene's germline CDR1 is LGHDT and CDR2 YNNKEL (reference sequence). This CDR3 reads CASSQDLGVGTEAFF. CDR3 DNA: TGTGCCAGCAGCCAAGATTTAGGGGTTGGCACTGAAGCTTTCTTT.

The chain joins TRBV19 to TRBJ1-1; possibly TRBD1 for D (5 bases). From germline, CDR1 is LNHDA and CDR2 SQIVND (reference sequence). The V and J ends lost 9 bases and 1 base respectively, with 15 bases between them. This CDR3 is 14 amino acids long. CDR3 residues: CASKRGSQNTEAFF. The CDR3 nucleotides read TGTGCCAGCAAACGGGGGTCACAGAACACTGAAGCTTTCTTT.

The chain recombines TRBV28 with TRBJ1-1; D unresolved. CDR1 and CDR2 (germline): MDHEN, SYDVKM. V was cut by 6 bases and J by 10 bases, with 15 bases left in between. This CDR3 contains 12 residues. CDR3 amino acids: CASRTGSPGAFF. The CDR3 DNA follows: TGTGCCAGCAGAACCGGGTCCCCTGGAGCTTTCTTT.

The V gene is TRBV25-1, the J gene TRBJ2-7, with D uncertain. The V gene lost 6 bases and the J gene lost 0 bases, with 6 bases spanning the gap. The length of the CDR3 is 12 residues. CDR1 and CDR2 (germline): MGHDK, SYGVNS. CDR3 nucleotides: TGTGCCAGCAGCGGGTCCTCCTACGAGCAGTACTTC. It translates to CASSGSSYEQYF.

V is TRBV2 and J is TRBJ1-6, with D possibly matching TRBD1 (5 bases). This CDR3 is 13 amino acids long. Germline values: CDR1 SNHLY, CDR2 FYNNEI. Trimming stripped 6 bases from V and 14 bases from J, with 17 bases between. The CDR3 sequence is CASRPIPETALHF. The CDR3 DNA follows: TGTGCCAGCAGACCTATTCCGGAGACAGCCCTCCACTTT.

CDR3 nucleotides: TGTGCCAGCAGTTTATCGGCAGGGGGCAATGAGCAGTTCTTC. Its protein is CASSLSAGGNEQFF. The J gene is TRBJ2-1, the V gene TRBV27; the match to TRBD1 covers 7 bases. Germline CDR1 and CDR2: MNHEY and SMNVEV (reference sequence). The CDR3 spans 14 residues. The junction had 2 bases not matched to a gene; V was cut back by 0 bases and J by 6 bases.

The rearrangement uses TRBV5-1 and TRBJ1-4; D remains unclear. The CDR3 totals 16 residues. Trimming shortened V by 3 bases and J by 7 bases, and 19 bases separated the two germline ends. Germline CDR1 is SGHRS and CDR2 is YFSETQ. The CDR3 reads CASSSTSFPEGEKLFF. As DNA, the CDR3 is TGCGCCAGCAGCTCGACGAGTTTCCCGGAGGGTGAAAAACTGTTTTTT. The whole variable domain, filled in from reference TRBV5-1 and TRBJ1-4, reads KAGVTQTPRYLIKTRGQQVTLSCSPISGHRSVSWYQQTPGQGLQFLFEYFSETQRNKGNFPGRFSGRQFSNSRSEMNVSTLELGDSALYLCASSSTSFPEGEKLFFGSGTQLSVL.

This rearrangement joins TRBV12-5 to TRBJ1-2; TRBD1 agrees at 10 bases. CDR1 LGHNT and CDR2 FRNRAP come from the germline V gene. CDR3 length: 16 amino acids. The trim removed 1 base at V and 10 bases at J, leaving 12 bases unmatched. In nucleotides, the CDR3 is TGTGCTAGTGGTTTGGAAGGGACAGGGGACCGTAGGGACTACACCTTC. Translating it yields CASGLEGTGDRRDYTF.

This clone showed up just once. This CDR3 reads CASSPHSGTSGSGEQFF. The CDR3, as DNA: TGTGCCAGCAGCCCTCATTCTGGGACTAGCGGCTCCGGTGAGCAGTTCTTC. The chain combines TRBV5-5 with TRBJ2-1; 11 bases are a match to TRBD2. Germline loops: CDR1 SGHKS, CDR2 YYEKEE (reference sequence). The V segment lost 4 bases and the J segment 9 bases; nucleotides outside the gene matches: 15. CDR3 length: 17 amino acids.

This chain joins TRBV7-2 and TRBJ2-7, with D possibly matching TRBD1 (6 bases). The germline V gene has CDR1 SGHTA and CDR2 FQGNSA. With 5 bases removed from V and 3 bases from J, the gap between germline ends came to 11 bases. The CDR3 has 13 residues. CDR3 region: CASSTRDNYEQYF. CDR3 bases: TGTGCCAGCAGCACCCGGGACAACTACGAGCAGTACTTC.

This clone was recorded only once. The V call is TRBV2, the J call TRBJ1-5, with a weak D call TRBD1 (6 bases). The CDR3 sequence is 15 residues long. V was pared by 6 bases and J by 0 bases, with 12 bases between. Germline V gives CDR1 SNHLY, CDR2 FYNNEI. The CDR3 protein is CASRGVTGSNQPQHF. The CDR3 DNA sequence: TGTGCCAGCAGAGGGGTGACAGGTAGCAATCAGCCCCAGCATTTT.

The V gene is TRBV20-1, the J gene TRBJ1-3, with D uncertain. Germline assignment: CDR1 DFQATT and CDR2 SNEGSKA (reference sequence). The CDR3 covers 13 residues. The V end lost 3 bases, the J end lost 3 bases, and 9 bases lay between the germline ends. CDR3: CSASPGYGNTIYF. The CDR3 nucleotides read TGCAGTGCTAGTCCGGGATATGGAAACACCATATATTTT.

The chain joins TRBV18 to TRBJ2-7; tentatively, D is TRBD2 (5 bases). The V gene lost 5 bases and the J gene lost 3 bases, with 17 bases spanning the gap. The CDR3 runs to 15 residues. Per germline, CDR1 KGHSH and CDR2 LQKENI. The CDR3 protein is CASSKGPSLDYEQYV. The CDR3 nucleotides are TGTGCCAGCTCAAAAGGCCCTAGCCTAGACTACGAGCAGTACGTC.

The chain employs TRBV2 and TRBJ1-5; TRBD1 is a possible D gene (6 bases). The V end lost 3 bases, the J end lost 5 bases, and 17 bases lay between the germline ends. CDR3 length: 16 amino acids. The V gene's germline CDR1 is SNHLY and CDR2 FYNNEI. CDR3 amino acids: CASSESGGPWDQPQHF. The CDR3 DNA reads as TGTGCCAGCAGTGAGAGCGGGGGGCCCTGGGATCAGCCCCAGCATTTT.

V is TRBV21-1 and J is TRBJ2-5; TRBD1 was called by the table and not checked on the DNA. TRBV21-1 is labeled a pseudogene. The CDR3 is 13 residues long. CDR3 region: CASARGRQETQYF. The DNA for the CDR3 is TGTGCCAGCGCCAGGGGGCGGCAAGAGACCCAGTACTTC.

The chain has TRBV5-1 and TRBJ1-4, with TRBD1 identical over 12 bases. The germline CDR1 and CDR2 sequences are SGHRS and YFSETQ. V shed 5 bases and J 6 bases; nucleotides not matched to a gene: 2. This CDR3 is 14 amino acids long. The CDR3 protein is CASRRDRGHEKLFF. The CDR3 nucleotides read TGCGCCAGCAGGAGGGACAGGGGGCATGAAAAACTGTTTTTT.

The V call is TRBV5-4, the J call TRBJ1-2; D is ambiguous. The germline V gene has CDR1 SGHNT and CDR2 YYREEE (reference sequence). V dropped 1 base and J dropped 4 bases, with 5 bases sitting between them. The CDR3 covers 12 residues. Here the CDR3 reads CASSLRFYGYTF. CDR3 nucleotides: TGTGCCAGCAGCTTGCGGTTCTATGGCTACACCTTC.

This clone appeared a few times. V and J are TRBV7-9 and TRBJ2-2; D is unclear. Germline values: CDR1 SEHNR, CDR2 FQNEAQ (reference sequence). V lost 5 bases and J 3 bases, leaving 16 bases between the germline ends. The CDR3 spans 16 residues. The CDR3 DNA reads TGTGCCAGCAGCCCTCACCGGTCCGACTACACCGGGGAGCTGTTTTTT. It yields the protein CASSPHRSDYTGELFF.

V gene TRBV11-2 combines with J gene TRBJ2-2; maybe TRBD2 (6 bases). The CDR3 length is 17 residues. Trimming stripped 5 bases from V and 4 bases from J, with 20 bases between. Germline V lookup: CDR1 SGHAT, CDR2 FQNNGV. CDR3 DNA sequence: TGTGCCAGCAGCCCCCTAGGAGGGGCTAGAAGCACCGGGGAGCTGTTTTTT. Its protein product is CASSPLGGARSTGELFF.

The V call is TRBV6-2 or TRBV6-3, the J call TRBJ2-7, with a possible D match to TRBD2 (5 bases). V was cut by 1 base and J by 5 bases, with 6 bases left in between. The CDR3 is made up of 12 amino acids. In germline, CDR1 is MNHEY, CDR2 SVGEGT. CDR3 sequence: CASSYFGNEQYF. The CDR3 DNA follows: TGTGCCAGCAGTTACTTCGGGAACGAGCAGTACTTC.